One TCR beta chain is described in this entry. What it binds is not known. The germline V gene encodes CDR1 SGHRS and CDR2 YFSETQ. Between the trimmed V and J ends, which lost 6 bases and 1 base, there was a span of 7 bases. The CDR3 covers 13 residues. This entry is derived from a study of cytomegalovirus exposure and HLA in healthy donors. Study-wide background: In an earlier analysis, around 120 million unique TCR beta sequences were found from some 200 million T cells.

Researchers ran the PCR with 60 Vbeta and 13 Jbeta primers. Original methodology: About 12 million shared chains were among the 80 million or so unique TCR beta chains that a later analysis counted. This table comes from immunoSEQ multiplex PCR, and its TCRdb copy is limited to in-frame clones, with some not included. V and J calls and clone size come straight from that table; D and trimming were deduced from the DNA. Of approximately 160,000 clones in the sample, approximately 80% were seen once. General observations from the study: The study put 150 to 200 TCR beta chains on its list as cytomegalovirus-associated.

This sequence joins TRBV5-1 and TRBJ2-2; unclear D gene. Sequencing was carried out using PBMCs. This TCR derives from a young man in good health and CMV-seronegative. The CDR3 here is CASNAQNTGELFF. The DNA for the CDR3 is TGCGCCAGCAACGCACAGAACACCGGGGAGCTGTTTTTT.